The 8 T cell receptor beta chains below were found in one sample sequenced in a study of blood T cell repertoires in COVID-19. Sequencing used immunoSEQ multiplex PCR; TCRdb keeps in-frame clones, though not all of them. The sample yields around 130,000 clones, 85% seen once. Sequencing was carried out using peripheral blood. The receptors come from a man aged 45 to 65 with acute or convalescent COVID-19.

The rearrangement uses TRBV5-5 and TRBJ2-7; D perhaps matches TRBD1 (5 bases). CDR3 size: 14 residues. Germline CDR1 SGHKS, CDR2 YYEKEE (reference sequence). The V and J ends lost 4 bases and 5 bases respectively, with 16 bases between them. CDR3 sequence (DNA): TGTGCCAGCAGCCCCCATCGGCAGGGAAACGAGCAGTACTTC. It translates to CASSPHRQGNEQYF.

This clone was detected only once. CDR3 bases: TGCGCCAGCAGCCAAGAGCGGGAGGCGATCTTGAGGAACACCGGGGAGCTGTTTTTT. It specifies CASSQEREAILRNTGELFF. J is TRBJ2-2 and V is TRBV4-1; 8 nucleotides agree with TRBD2. Germline V gives CDR1 MGHRA, CDR2 YSYEKL. This CDR3 is built from 19 residues. Trimming took 0 bases from V and 1 from J; bases not matched to a gene: 10.

This CDR3 is CASSLEPRTHHTEAFF. The CDR3 DNA reads as TGTGCCAGCAGCTTGGAGCCCCGGACACACCACACTGAAGCTTTCTTT. The V call is TRBV5-4, the J call TRBJ1-1; maybe TRBD1 (5 bases). Germline values: CDR1 SGHNT, CDR2 YYREEE (reference sequence). V was clipped by 0 bases and J by 3 bases, with 15 bases between them. There are 16 residues in the CDR3. The variable domain in full, with the rest retrieved from reference TRBV5-4 and TRBJ1-1, is ETGVTQSPTHLIKTRGQQVTLRCSSQSGHNTVSWYQQALGQGPQFIFQYYREEENGRGNFPPRFSGLQFPNYSSELNVNALELDDSALYLCASSLEPRTHHTEAFFGQGTRLTVV.

The V call is TRBV6-5, the J call TRBJ1-2; D unresolved. The CDR3 length is 16 residues. From germline, CDR1 is MNHEY and CDR2 SVGAGI. Trimming removed 0 bases at V and 3 bases at J, with 14 bases between. The DNA for the CDR3 is TGTGCCAGCAGTTACTCGTGGCAGATCCTTGACTATGGCTACACCTTC. Translated: CASSYSWQILDYGYTF.

This chain uses TRBV7-3 with TRBJ2-1; 9 bases are a match to TRBD2. Germline-derived CDR1 and CDR2 are SGHTA and FQGTGA. Unmatched junction bases numbered 2, after V lost 2 bases and J lost 3 bases. CDR3 size: 15 residues. For the CDR3, the DNA is TGTGCCAGCAGCTTAGGGACTAGCAGCTACAATGAGCAGTTCTTC. It yields the protein CASSLGTSSYNEQFF.

This chain connects TRBV28 to TRBJ1-3; D may be TRBD1 (6 bases). Deletions cut 5 bases from V and 0 bases from J, with 11 bases between. CDR1 is MDHEN and CDR2 is SYDVKM in the germline V gene. This CDR3 is 15 amino acids long. The chain's CDR3 is CASSLQGNSGNTIYF. In DNA, the CDR3 is TGTGCCAGCAGTCTACAGGGTAACTCTGGAAACACCATATATTTT.

This rearrangement joins TRBV27 to TRBJ2-3; possible D gene TRBD2, 6 bases. The V end was cut by 2 bases, the J end by 4 bases, with 16 bases between. Germline V CDR1 and CDR2: MNHEY, SMNVEV (reference sequence). The CDR3 sequence is 16 residues long. As DNA, the CDR3 is TGTGCCAGCAGTTTACTAGCGCTAGAGTCCGCAGATACGCAGTATTTT. As protein: CASSLLALESADTQYF.

In this sample, this clone turned up once. The chain uses TRBV28 and TRBJ1-2; D call uncertain. This CDR3 region has 13 residues. CDR1 is MDHEN and CDR2 is SYDVKM in the germline V gene. Trimming pared 4 bases from V and 3 bases from J, leaving 9 bases between. CDR3 DNA: TGTGCCAGCAGTTCGCCGGGGTACTATGGCTACACCTTC. Translated: CASSSPGYYGYTF.